This section outlines one TCR beta chain sequence together with its context. This sample was included in a study of blood T cells in healthy people across ages. CDR3 length: 16 residues. The germline V gene encodes CDR1 SGHTA and CDR2 FQGNSA. V was shortened by 1 base and J by 2 bases, with 13 bases between the two germline ends. Together with a sample-barcoded 5' primer, a J-beta primer mix was included in a second PCR lasting roughly 6 to 12 cycles. Each CDR3 protein gets one entry after TCRdb re-called the 5' RACE reads with MiXCR. The table has about 1.4 million distinct CDR3 sequences, almost 60% seen once.

The gene calls are TRBV7-2 and TRBJ2-3; tentative D call: TRBD2 (7 bases). The sample consisted of blood. This TCR was sampled from a man aged 18 to 30 in good health. The CDR3 is CASSLDGGGPTDTQYF. The CDR3 DNA follows: TGTGCCAGCAGCTTAGATGGCGGGGGCCCCACAGATACGCAGTATTTT.